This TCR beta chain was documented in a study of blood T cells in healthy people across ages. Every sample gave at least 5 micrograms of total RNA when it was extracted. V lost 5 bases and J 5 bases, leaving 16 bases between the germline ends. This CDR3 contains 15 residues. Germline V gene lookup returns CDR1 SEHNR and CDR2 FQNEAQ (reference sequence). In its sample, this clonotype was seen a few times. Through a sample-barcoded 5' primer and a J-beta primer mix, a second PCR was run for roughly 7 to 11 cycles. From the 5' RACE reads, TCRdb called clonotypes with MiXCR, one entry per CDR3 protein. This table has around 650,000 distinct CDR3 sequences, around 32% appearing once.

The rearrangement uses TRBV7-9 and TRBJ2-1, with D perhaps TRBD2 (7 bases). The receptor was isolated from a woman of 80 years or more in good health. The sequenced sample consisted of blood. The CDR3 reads CASSPRGGVNNEQFF. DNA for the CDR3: TGTGCCAGCAGCCCAAGGGGGGGCGTCAACAATGAGCAGTTCTTC. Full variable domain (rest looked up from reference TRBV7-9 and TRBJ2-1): DTGVSQNPRHKITKRGQNVTFRCDPISEHNRLYWYRQTLGQGPEFLTYFQNEAQLEKSRLLSDRFSAERPKGSFSTLEIQRTEQGDSAMYLCASSPRGGVNNEQFFGPGTRLTVL.